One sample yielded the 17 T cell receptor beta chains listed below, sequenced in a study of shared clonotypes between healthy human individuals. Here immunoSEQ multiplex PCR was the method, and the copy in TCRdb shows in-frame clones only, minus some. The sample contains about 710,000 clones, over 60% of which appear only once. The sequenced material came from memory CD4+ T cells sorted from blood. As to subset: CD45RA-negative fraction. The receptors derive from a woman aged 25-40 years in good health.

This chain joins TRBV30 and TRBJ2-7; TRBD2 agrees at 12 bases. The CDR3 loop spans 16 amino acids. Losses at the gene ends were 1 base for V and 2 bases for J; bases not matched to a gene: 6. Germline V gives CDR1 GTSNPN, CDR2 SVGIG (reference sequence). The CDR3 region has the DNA TGTGCCTGGAGTGGACTAGCGGGAGAAAAGACCTACGAGCAGTACTTC. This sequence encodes CAWSGLAGEKTYEQYF. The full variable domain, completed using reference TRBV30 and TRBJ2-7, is SQTIHQWPATLVQPVGSPLSLECTVEGTSNPNLYWYRQAAGRGLQLLFYSVGIGQISSEVPQNLSASRPQDRQFILSSKKLLLSDSGFYLCAWSGLAGEKTYEQYFGPGTRLTVT.

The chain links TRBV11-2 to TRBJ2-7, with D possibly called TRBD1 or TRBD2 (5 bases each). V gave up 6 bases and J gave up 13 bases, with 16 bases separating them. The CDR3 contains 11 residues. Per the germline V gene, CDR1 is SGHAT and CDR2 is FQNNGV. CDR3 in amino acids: CASRLNRDLYF. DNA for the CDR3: TGTGCCAGCAGGTTGAACCGGGACCTTTACTTC.

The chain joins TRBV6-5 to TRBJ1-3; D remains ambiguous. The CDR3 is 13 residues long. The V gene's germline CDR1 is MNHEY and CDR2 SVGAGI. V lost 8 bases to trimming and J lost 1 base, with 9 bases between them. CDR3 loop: CASHRGSGNTIYF. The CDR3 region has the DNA TGTGCCAGCCACCGAGGGTCTGGAAACACCATATATTTT.

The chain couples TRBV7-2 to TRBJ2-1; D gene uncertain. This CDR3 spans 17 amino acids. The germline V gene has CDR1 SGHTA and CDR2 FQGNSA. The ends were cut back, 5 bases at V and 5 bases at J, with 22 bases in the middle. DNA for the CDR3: TGTGCCAGCAGCCGTTCGCTACTTAACGGCAGAAACAATGAGCAGTTCTTC. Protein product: CASSRSLLNGRNNEQFF.

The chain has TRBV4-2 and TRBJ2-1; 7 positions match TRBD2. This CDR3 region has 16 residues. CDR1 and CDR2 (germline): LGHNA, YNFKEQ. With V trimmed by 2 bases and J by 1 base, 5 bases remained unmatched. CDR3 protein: CASSQHTAGSYNEQFF. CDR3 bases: TGTGCCAGCAGCCAACATACAGCGGGGTCCTACAATGAGCAGTTCTTC.

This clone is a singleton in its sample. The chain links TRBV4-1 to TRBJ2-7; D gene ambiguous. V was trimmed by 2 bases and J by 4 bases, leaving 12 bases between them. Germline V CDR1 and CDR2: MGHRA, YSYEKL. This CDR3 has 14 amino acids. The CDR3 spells CASSQPTARYEQYF. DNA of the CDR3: TGCGCCAGCAGCCAACCCACTGCGCGATACGAGCAGTACTTC.

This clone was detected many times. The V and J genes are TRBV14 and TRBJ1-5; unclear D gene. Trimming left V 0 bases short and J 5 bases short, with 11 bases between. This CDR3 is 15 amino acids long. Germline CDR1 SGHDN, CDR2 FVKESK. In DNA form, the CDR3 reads TGTGCCAGCAGCCAAGAAAGGGCGTTCTATCAGCCCCAGCATTTT. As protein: CASSQERAFYQPQHF.

In DNA, the CDR3 is TGTGCCTGGAGTTCGAGCGGGAGGCAAGAGACCCAGTACTTC. This gives the protein CAWSSSGRQETQYF. The gene calls are TRBV30 and TRBJ2-5; 9 nucleotides agree with TRBD2. V lost 2 bases, J lost 2 bases, and 3 bases stayed unmatched. This CDR3 has 14 residues. The germline V gene encodes CDR1 GTSNPN and CDR2 SVGIG (reference sequence).

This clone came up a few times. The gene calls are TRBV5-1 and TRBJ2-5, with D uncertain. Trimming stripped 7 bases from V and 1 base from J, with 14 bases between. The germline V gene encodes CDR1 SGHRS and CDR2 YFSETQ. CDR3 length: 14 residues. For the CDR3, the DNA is TGCGCCAGCCAAAAGTTTGGGGTCCAAGAGACCCAGTACTTC. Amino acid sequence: CASQKFGVQETQYF.

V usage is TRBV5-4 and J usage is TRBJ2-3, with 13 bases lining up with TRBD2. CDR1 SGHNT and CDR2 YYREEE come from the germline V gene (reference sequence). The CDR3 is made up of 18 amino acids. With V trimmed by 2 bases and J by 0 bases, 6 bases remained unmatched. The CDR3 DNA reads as TGTGCCAGCAGCTTTCGGACTAGCGGGGGTTCTAGCACAGATACGCAGTATTTT. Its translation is CASSFRTSGGSSTDTQYF.

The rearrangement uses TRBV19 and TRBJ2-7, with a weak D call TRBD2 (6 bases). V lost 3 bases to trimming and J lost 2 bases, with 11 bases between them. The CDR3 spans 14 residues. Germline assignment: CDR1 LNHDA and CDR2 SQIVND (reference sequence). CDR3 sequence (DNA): TGTGCCAGTAGTATGGGTGGCGGGACCTACGAGCAGTACTTC. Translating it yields CASSMGGGTYEQYF.

The CDR3 DNA sequence: TGTGCCAGCAGTTCCCGGACATTAATGAACACTGAAGCTTTCTTT. Its protein product is CASSSRTLMNTEAFF. The rearrangement joins TRBV27 to TRBJ1-1; TRBD1 might be the D (5 bases). Germline CDR1 reads MNHEY; CDR2 reads SMNVEV (reference sequence). Trimming took 4 bases from V and 0 from J, leaving 12 bases between them. The CDR3 has 15 residues.

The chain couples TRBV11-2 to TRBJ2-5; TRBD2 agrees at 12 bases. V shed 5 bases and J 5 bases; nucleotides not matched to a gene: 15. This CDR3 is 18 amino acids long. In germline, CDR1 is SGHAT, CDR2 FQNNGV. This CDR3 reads CASSQVPRLAGDVETQYF. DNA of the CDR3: TGTGCCAGCAGCCAAGTCCCCCGACTAGCGGGAGACGTTGAGACCCAGTACTTC.

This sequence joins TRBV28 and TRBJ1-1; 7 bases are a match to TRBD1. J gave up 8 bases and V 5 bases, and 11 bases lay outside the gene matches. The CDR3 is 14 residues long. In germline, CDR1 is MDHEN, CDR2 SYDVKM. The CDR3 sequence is CASSLRQGKGEAFF. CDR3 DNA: TGTGCCAGCAGTCTTCGACAGGGCAAGGGGGAAGCTTTCTTT.

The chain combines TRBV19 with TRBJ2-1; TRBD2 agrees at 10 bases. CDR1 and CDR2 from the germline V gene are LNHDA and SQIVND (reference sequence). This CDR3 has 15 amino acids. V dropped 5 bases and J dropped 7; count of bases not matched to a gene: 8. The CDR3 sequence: CASSDHSGRINEQFF. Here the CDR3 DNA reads TGTGCCAGTAGTGACCATAGCGGGAGGATTAATGAGCAGTTCTTC.

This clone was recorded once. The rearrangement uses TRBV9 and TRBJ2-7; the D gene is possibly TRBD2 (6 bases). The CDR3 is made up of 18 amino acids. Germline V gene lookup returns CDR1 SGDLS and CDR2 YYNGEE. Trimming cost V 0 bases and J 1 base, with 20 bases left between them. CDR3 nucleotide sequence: TGTGCCAGCAGCGTAGTAGAATGGGCCGGGAGTACATCCTACGAGCAGTACTTC. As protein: CASSVVEWAGSTSYEQYF.

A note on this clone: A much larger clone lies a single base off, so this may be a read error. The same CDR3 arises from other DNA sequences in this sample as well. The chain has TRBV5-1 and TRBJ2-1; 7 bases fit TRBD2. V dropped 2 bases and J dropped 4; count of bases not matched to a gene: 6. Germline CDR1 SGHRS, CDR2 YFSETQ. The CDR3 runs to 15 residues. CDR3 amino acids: CASSLASGNYNEQFF. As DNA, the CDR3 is TGCGCCAGCAGCTTAGCTAGCGGCAATTACAATGAGCAGTTCTTC.